This T cell receptor (beta chain) was captured by sequencing in a study of cytomegalovirus exposure and HLA in healthy donors. Notes on this clone: Its target is not known.

General study findings and limits: In a later analysis, specific HLA alleles were associated with under 20,000 TCR beta sequences at a 0.05 false discovery rate. Across donors, most TCRs were seen rarely, yet some public ones were widespread. V- and J-gene trimming of TCR beta was linked (in a later analysis) to a missense DCLRE1C variant.

Use of 60 Vbeta and 13 Jbeta primers characterized the PCR. As handled by the study authors: In a later analysis, 75 million to 95 million unique TCR beta chains included roughly 11 million shared by two or more donors. Assay: immunoSEQ multiplex PCR; the TCRdb copy retains only in-frame clones and omits some. That table gives V, J and clone size, and the DNA gave D and trimming. The sample gives about 170,000 clones, around three quarters of which show up once; approximately 2.2% is in the top ten. Material for sequencing was PBMCs. The sequence came from a woman between 45 and 65 years old in good health and CMV-seronegative.

This chain's CDR3 is CLVRGEKKLFF. The CDR3 coding sequence is TGCCTGGTTCGGGGAGAGAAAAAACTGTTTTTT. V usage is TRBV20-1 and J usage is TRBJ1-4, with D unresolved. CDR1 is DFQATT and CDR2 is SNEGSKA in the germline V gene (reference sequence). CDR3 length: 11 residues.